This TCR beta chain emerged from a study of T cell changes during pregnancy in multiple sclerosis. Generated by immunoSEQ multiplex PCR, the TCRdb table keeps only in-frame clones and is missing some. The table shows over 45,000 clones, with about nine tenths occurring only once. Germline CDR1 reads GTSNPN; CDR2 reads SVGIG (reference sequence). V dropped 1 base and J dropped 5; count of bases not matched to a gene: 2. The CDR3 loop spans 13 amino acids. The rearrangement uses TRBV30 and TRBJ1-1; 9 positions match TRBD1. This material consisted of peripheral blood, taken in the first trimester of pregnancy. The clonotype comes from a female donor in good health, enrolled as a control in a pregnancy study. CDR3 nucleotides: TGTGCCTGGAGTGCGACAGGGGGTACTGAAGCTTTCTTT. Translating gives CAWSATGGTEAFF. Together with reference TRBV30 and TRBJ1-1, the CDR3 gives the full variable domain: SQTIHQWPATLVQPVGSPLSLECTVEGTSNPNLYWYRQAAGRGLQLLFYSVGIGQISSEVPQNLSASRPQDRQFILSSKKLLLSDSGFYLCAWSATGGTEAFFGQGTRLTVV.